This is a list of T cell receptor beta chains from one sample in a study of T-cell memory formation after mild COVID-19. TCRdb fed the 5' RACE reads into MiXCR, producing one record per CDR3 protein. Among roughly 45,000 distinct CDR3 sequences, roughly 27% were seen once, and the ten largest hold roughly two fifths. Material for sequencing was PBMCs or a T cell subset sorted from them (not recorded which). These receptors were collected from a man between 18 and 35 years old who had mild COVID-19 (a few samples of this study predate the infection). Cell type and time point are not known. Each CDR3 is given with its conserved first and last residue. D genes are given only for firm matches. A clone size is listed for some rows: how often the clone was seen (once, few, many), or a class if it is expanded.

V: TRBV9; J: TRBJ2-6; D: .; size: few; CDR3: CASSVDGGASGANVLTF; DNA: TGTGCCAGCAGCGTAGATGGCGGAGCCTCTGGGGCCAACGTCCTGACTTTC
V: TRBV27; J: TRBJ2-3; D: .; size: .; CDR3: CASSYGGADTQYF; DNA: TGTGCCAGCAGCTACGGCGGGGCAGATACGCAGTATTTT
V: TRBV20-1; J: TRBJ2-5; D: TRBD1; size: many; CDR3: CSARRGSNWETQYF; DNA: TGCAGTGCTCGCAGGGGGAGCAATTGGGAGACCCAGTACTTC
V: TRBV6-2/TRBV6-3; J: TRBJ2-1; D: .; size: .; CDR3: CASSYKSASYNEQFF; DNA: TGTGCCAGCAGTTACAAGAGCGCCTCCTACAATGAGCAGTTCTTC
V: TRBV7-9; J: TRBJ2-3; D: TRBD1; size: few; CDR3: CASSSPGQDFVNTQYF; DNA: TGTGCCAGCAGCTCACCGGGACAGGACTTTGTTAATACGCAGTATTTT
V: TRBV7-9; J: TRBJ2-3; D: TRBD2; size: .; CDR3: CASSPPGGGEDTQYF; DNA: TGTGCCAGCAGCCCCCCCGGCGGGGGGGAAGATACGCAGTATTTT
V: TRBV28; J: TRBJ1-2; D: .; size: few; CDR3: CASSQEWGHPQYGYTF; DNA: TGTGCCAGCAGTCAGGAATGGGGTCATCCGCAGTATGGCTACACCTTC
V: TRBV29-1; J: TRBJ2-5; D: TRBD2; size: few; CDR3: CSVAGTSGQETQYF; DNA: TGCAGCGTCGCAGGGACTAGCGGGCAAGAGACCCAGTACTTC
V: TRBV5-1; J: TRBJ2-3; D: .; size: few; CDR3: CASSPDRGDTQYF; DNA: TGCGCCAGCAGCCCCGACCGGGGCGATACGCAGTATTTT
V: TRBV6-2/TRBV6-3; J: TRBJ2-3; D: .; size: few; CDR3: CASTVTRGFAQYF; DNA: TGTGCCAGCACAGTTACCCGCGGGTTCGCGCAGTATTTT
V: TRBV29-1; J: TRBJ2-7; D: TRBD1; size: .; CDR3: CSVEHGQGYEQYF; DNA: TGCAGCGTTGAACACGGACAGGGGTACGAGCAGTACTTC
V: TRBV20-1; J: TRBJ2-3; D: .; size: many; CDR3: CSASGEYYGTDTQYF; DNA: TGCAGTGCTAGCGGGGAGTATTACGGGACAGATACGCAGTATTTT
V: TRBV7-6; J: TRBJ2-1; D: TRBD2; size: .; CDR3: CASSPIQTSGGGNEQFF; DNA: TGTGCCAGCAGCCCCATCCAGACTAGCGGGGGGGGCAATGAGCAGTTCTTC
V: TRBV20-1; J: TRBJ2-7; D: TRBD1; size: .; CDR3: CSARDRGHEQYF; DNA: TGCAGTGCAAGGGACAGGGGCCACGAGCAGTACTTC
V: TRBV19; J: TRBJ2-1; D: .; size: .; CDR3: CASSIGDSANEQFF; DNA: TGTGCCAGTAGTATTGGTGACAGCGCAAATGAGCAGTTCTTC
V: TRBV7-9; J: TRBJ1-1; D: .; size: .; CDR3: CASSLWENTEAFF; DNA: TGTGCCAGCAGCTTATGGGAGAACACTGAAGCTTTCTTT
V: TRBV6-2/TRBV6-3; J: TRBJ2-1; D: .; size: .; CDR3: CASSQGRGPHNEQFF; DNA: TGTGCCAGCAGCCAGGGCCGGGGGCCCCATAATGAGCAGTTCTTC
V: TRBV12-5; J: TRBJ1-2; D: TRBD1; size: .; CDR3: CASGLGTGVGTSVF; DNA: TGTGCTAGTGGTTTGGGGACAGGGGTCGGGACTTCGGTCTTC
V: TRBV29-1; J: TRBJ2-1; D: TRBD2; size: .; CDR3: CSVDGGVPYNEQFF; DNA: TGCAGCGTTGATGGGGGGGTGCCCTACAATGAGCAGTTCTTC
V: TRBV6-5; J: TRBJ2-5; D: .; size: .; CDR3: CASQWTVEETQYF; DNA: TGTGCCAGCCAGTGGACGGTAGAAGAGACCCAGTACTTC